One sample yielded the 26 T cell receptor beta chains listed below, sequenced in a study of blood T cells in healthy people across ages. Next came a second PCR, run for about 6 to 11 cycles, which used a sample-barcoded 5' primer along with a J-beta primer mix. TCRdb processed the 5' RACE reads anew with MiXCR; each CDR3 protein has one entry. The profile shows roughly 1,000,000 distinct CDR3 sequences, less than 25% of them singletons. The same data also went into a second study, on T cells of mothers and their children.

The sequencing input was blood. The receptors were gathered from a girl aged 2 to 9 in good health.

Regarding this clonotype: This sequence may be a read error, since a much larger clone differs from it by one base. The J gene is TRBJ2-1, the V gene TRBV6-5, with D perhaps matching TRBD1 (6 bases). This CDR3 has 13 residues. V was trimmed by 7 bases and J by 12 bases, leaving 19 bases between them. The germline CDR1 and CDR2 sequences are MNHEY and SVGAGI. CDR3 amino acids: CASTATTGSGQFF. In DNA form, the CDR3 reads TGTGCCAGCACAGCTACCACAGGGAGTGGGCAGTTCTTC.

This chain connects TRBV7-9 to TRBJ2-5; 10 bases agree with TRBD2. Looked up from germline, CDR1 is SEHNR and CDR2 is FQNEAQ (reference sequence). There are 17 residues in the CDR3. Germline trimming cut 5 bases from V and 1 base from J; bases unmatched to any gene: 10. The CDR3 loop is CASSPREAGGIQETQYF. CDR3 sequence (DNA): TGTGCCAGCAGCCCCAGGGAAGCGGGGGGGATCCAAGAGACCCAGTACTTC. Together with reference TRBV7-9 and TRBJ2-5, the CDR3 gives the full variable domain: DTGVSQNPRHKITKRGQNVTFRCDPISEHNRLYWYRQTLGQGPEFLTYFQNEAQLEKSRLLSDRFSAERPKGSFSTLEIQRTEQGDSAMYLCASSPREAGGIQETQYFGPGTRLLVL.

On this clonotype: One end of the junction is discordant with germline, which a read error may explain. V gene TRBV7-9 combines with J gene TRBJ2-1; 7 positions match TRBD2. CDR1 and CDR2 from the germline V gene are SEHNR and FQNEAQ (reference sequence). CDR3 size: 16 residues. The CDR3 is CASSLVRLADYNEQLF. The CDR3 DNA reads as TGTGCCAGCAGCTTAGTACGGCTAGCGGACTACAATGAGCAGCTCTTC.

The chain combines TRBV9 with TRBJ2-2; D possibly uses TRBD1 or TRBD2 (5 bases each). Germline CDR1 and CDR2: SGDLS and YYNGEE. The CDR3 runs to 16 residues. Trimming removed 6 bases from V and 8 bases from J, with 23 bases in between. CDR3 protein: CASTPNQLGTAGELFF. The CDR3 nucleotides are TGTGCCAGCACCCCCAATCAGCTGGGGACGGCAGGGGAGCTGTTTTTT.

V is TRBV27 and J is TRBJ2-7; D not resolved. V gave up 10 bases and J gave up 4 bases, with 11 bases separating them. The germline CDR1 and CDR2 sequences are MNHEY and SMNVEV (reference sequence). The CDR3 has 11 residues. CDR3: CAISDGYEQYF. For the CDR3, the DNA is TGTGCCATCAGCGACGGTTACGAGCAGTACTTC.

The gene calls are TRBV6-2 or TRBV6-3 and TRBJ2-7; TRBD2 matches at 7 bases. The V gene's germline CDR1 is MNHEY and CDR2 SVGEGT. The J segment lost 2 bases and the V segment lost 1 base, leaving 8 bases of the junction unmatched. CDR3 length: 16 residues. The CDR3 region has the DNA TGTGCCAGCAGTTACTGTCAAAAAGCGGGGACCTACGAGCAGTACTTC. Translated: CASSYCQKAGTYEQYF.

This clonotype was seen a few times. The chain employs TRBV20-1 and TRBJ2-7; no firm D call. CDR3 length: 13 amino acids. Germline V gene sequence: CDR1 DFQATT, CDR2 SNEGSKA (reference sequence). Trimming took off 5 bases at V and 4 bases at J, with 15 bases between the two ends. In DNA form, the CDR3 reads TGCAGTGCTCGTCCCCGGACGGGTTACGAGCAGTACTTC. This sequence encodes CSARPRTGYEQYF.

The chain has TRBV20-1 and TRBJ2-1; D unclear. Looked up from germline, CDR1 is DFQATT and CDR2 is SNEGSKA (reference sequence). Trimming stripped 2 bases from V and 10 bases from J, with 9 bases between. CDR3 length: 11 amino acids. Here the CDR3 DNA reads TGCAGTGCTAGAACGGTGGCGGAGCAGTTCTTC. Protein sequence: CSARTVAEQFF.

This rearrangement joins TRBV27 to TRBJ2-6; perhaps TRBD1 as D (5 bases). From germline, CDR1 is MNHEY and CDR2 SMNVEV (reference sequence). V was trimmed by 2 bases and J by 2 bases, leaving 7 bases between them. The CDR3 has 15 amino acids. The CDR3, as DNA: TGTGCCAGCAGTTTACAGGGTACTGGGGCCAACGTCCTGACTTTC. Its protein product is CASSLQGTGANVLTF.

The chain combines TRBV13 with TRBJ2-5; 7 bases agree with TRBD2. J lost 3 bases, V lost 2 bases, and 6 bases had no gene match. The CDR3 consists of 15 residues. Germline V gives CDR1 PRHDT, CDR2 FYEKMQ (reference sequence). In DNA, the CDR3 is TGTGCCAGCAGCTTACACTTTGCGGGGGAAGAGACCCAGTACTTC. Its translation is CASSLHFAGEETQYF.

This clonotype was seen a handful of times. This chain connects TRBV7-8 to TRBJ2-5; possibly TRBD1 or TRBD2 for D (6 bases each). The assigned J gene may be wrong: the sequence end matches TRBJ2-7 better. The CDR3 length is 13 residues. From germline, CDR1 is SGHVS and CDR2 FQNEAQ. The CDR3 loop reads CASSKVRGGEQYF. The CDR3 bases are TGTGCCAGCAGCAAGGTCAGGGGAGGCGAGCAGTACTTC.

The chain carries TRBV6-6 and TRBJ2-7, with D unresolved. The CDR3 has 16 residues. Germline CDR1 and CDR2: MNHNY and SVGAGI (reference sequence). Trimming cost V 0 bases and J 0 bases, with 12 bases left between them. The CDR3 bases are TGTGCCAGCAGTTACTCGAAACTCCCTGACTCCTACGAGCAGTACTTC. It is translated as CASSYSKLPDSYEQYF.

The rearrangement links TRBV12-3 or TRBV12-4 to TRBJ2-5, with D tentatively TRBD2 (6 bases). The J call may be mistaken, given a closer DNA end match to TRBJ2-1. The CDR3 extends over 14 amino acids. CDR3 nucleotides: TGTGCCAGCACCTCCCGGGGGTTCGGCTTCGAGCAGTTCTTC. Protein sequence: CASTSRGFGFEQFF.

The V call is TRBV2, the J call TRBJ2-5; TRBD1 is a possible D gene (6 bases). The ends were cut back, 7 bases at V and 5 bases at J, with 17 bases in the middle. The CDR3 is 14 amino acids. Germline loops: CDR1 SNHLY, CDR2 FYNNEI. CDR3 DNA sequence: TGTGCCAGCATTGCCGAAGGGGGTTGGGAGACCCAGTACTTC. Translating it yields CASIAEGGWETQYF.

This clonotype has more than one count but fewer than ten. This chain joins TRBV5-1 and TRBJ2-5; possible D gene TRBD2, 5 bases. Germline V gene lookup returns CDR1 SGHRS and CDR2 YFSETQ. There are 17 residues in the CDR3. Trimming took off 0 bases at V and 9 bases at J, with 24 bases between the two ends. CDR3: CASSLVAGLALFVAQYF. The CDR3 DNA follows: TGCGCCAGCAGCTTGGTTGCCGGACTCGCTCTTTTCGTGGCCCAGTACTTC.

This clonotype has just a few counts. In nucleotides, the CDR3 is TGTGCCAGCAGCAAAGATCTAACGAACACCGGGGAGCTGTTTTTT. Its translation is CASSKDLTNTGELFF. The chain is built from TRBV13 and TRBJ2-2; no clear D gene. CDR1 and CDR2 from the germline V gene are PRHDT and FYEKMQ (reference sequence). V dropped 5 bases and J dropped 0 bases, with 10 bases sitting between them. This CDR3 comprises 15 residues. The entire variable domain, with the rest obtained from reference TRBV13 and TRBJ2-2, is as follows: AAGVIQSPRHLIKEKRETATLKCYPIPRHDTVYWYQQGPGQDPQFLISFYEKMQSDKGSIPDRFSAQQFSDYHSELNMSSLELGDSALYFCASSKDLTNTGELFFGEGSRLTVL.

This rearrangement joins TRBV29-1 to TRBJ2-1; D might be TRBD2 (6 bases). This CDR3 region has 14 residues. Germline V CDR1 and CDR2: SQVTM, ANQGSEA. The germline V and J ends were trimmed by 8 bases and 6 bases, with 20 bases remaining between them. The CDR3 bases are TGCAGCTCACTTGGGGACTTGGCCCCCAATGAGCAGTTCTTC. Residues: CSSLGDLAPNEQFF.

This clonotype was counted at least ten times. The CDR3 spells CASSLLAGADTQYF. The DNA of the CDR3 is TGTGCCAGCAGCCTACTAGCGGGGGCAGATACGCAGTATTTT. This chain links TRBV7-2 with TRBJ2-3; TRBD2 agrees at 11 bases. Germline V lookup: CDR1 SGHTA, CDR2 FQGNSA. The CDR3 sequence is 14 residues long. J gave up 4 bases and V 5 bases, and 2 bases lay outside the gene matches.

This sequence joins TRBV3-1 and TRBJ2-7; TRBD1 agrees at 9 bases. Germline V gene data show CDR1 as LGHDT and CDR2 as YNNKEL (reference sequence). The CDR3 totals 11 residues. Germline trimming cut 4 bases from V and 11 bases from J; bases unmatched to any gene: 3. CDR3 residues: CASSLRQGEYF. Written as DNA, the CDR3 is TGTGCCAGCAGCCTAAGACAGGGGGAGTACTTC.

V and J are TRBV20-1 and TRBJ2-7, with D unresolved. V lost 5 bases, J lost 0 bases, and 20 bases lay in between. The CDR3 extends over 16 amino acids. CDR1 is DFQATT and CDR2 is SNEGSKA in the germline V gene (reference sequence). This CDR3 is CSAPLRGTDLSYEQYF. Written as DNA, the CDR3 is TGCAGTGCTCCACTACGTGGAACAGATCTCTCCTACGAGCAGTACTTC.

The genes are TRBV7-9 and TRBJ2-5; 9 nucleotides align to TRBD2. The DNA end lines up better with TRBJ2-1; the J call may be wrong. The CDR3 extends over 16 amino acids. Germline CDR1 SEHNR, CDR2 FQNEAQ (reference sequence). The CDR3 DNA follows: TGTGCCAGCAGCTTCTGGGCTAGCGGGGAAGGGGATGAGCAGTTCTTC. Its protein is CASSFWASGEGDEQFF.

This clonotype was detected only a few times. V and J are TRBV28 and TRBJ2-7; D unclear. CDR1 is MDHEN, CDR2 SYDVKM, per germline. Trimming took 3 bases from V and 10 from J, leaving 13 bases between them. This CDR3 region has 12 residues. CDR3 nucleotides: TGTGCCAGCAGTTTCTCCTCCTCGAAACAGTACTTC. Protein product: CASSFSSSKQYF.

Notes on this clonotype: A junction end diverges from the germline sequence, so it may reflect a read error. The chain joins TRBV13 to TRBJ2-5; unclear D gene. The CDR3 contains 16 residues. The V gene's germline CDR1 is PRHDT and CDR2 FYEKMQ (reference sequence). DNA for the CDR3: TGTGCCAGCAGCTCCGTGGTCTATACGGGCCAAGACCGAACTTTCTTC. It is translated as CASSSVVYTGQDRTFF.

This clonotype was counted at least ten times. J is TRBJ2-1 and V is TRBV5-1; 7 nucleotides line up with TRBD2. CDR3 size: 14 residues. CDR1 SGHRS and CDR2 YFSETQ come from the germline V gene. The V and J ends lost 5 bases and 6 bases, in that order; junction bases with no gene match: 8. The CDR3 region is CASSLGTGGNEQFF. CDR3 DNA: TGCGCCAGCAGTCTCGGGACGGGGGGCAATGAGCAGTTCTTC. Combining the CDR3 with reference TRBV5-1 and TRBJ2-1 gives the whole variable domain KAGVTQTPRYLIKTRGQQVTLSCSPISGHRSVSWYQQTPGQGLQFLFEYFSETQRNKGNFPGRFSGRQFSNSRSEMNVSTLELGDSALYLCASSLGTGGNEQFFGPGTRLTVL.

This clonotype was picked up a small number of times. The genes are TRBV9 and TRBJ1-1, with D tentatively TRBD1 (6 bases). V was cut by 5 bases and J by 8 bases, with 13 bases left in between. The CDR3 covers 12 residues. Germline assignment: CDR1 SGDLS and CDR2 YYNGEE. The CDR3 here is CASSIEGGEAFF. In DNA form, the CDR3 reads TGTGCCAGCAGTATTGAGGGGGGCGAAGCTTTCTTT. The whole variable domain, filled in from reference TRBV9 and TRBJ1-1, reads DSGVTQTPKHLITATGQRVTLRCSPRSGDLSVYWYQQSLDQGLQFLIQYYNGEERAKGNILERFSAQQFPDLHSELNLSSLELGDSALYFCASSIEGGEAFFGQGTRLTVV.

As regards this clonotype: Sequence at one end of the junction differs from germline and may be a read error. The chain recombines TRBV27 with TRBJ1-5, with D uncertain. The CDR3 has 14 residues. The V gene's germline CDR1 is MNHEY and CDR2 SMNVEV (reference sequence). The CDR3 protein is CASSPDPRSQPQHF. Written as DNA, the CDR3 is TGTGCTAGCAGTCCCGACCCGAGGAGCCAGCCCCAGCATTTT.